The 21 T cell receptor beta chains in this list originate from one sample, sequenced in a study of vaccination and CD4 T cells after COVID-19. As for treatment: roughly ten-day PBMC culture with coronavirus spike peptide pools or control peptides (ViraFEST assay). No antigen is known for these receptors. Oncomine TCR Beta short-read sequencing was applied to DNA from cultured CD4+ T cells. TCRdb reprocessed the PCR reads with MiXCR, giving one entry per CDR3 protein. This sample carries approximately 4,200 distinct CDR3 sequences, about 18% of them seen once, and the ten largest clones take roughly 16%. Sequenced input: CD4+ T cells from blood, cultured in vitro. Receptor source: a human donor who had recovered from COVID-19.

The V gene is TRBV9, the J gene TRBJ2-3, with D unclear. Germline CDR1 reads SGDLS; CDR2 reads YYNGEE. The CDR3 runs 12 residues. Trimming took 0 bases from V and 5 from J, leaving 4 bases between them. CDR3 bases: TGTGCCAGCAGCGTAGGAGAAGATACGCAGTATTTT. Protein product: CASSVGEDTQYF.

The V call is TRBV11-3, the J call TRBJ2-1; D is undetermined. CDR3 length equals 13 residues. Trimming removed 0 bases from V and 8 bases from J, with 8 bases in between. Germline V gives CDR1 SGHNT, CDR2 YENEEA. CDR3 protein: CASSLEGEYEQFF. The CDR3 nucleotides are TGTGCCAGCAGCTTAGAAGGCGAATATGAGCAGTTCTTC.

In this sample, this clonotype turned up once. This chain joins TRBV14 and TRBJ1-4; D unclear. CDR1 is SGHDN, CDR2 FVKESK, per germline. The V gene lost 4 bases and the J gene lost 4 bases, with 7 bases spanning the gap. The CDR3 consists of 13 residues. The CDR3: CASSRNHNEKLFF. The CDR3 nucleotides read TGTGCCAGCAGCCGGAACCATAATGAAAAACTGTTTTTT.

This clonotype occurred a few times. V usage is TRBV18 and J usage is TRBJ1-3, with 8 positions matching TRBD1. The CDR3 runs to 14 residues. Germline trimming cut 3 bases from V and 4 bases from J; bases unmatched to any gene: 2. Germline CDR1 reads KGHSH; CDR2 reads LQKENI. In nucleotides, the CDR3 is TGTGCCAGCTCACCCGGGACAGGCGGAAACACCATATATTTT. This codes for CASSPGTGGNTIYF.

By sample fraction, this clonotype is medium-sized. The chain is built from TRBV20-1 and TRBJ1-2, with D uncertain. Germline V CDR1 and CDR2: DFQATT, SNEGSKA (reference sequence). The CDR3 covers 13 residues. The V and J ends lost 5 bases and 8 bases respectively, with 18 bases between them. Here the CDR3 DNA reads TGCAGTGCTGGAACTGCAGCGTCAAGCGGCTACACCTTC. Protein sequence: CSAGTAASSGYTF.

J is TRBJ1-2 and V is TRBV30; D gene uncertain. The CDR3 consists of 14 residues. CDR1 and CDR2 from the germline V gene are GTSNPN and SVGIG (reference sequence). Trimming left V 5 bases short and J 5 bases short, with 18 bases between. CDR3 loop: CAWLHGRGIYGYTF. Written as DNA, the CDR3 is TGTGCCTGGCTCCACGGACGGGGAATTTATGGCTACACCTTC.

By frequency in the sample, this clonotype is large. J is TRBJ2-3 and V is TRBV20-1; 14 bases line up with TRBD2. Trimming at V came to 6 bases and at J to 4 bases, leaving 9 bases not matched to a gene. CDR3 length: 16 residues. Looked up from germline, CDR1 is DFQATT and CDR2 is SNEGSKA (reference sequence). The CDR3: CSAPPMGLAGADTQYF. CDR3 in DNA: TGCAGTGCCCCTCCCATGGGACTAGCGGGAGCAGATACGCAGTATTTT.

V and J are TRBV11-3 and TRBJ2-3, with D possibly TRBD1 on 5 matching bases. Per the germline V gene, CDR1 is SGHNT and CDR2 is YENEEA. The V gene lost 2 bases and the J gene lost 2 bases, with 8 bases spanning the gap. The CDR3 has 14 amino acids. The CDR3: CASSLKGNTDTQYF. The CDR3 region has the DNA TGTGCCAGCAGCTTAAAGGGGAACACAGATACGCAGTATTTT.

This clonotype was counted a few times. V usage is TRBV6-5 and J usage is TRBJ1-2; TRBD1 matches at 9 bases. CDR1 and CDR2 from the germline V gene are MNHEY and SVGAGI. The CDR3 is 19 amino acids. V lost 2 bases to trimming and J lost 7 bases; unmatched junction nucleotides: 20. CDR3: CASSYTSRLFRDRESGYTF. CDR3 nucleotide sequence: TGTGCCAGCAGTTACACGTCGCGTCTTTTCCGGGACAGGGAAAGTGGCTACACCTTC.

By frequency in the sample, this clonotype is medium-sized. The chain has TRBV2 and TRBJ1-2, with D unclear. V lost 3 bases and J 6 bases, leaving 11 bases between the germline ends. The CDR3 has 13 residues. CDR1 and CDR2 (germline): SNHLY, FYNNEI. The CDR3 DNA reads TGTGCCAGCAGTGATATGGGCCTAAATGGCTACACCTTC. Translated: CASSDMGLNGYTF. Together with reference TRBV2 and TRBJ1-2, the CDR3 gives the full variable domain: EPEVTQTPSHQVTQMGQEVILRCVPISNHLYFYWYRQILGQKVEFLVSFYNNEISEKSEIFDDQFSVERPDGSNFTLKIRSTKLEDSAMYFCASSDMGLNGYTFGSGTRLTVV.

This clonotype is labeled as medium-sized (0.01 to 0.1%). The V and J genes are TRBV6-1 and TRBJ1-1, with D possibly matching TRBD1 (6 bases). The germline gives CDR1 MNHNS, CDR2 SASEGT. Trimming took 7 bases from V and 4 from J, leaving 19 bases between them. This CDR3 comprises 15 residues. The CDR3 region has the DNA TGTGCCAGCAAAGGCTCCGGGGGCGCGGCCACTGAAGCTTTCTTT. Translated, it gives CASKGSGGAATEAFF.

The V and J genes are TRBV25-1 and TRBJ2-1; the D call may be TRBD1 or TRBD2 (5 bases each). Trimming shortened V by 4 bases and J by 4 bases, and 14 bases separated the two germline ends. This CDR3 has 15 amino acids. CDR1 and CDR2 (germline): MGHDK, SYGVNS. This CDR3 reads CASSGYGTEYNEQFF. CDR3 nucleotides: TGTGCCAGCAGTGGGTACGGGACGGAATACAATGAGCAGTTCTTC.

This sequence joins TRBV7-9 and TRBJ2-7; D uncertain. Between the trimmed V and J ends, which lost 7 bases and 9 bases, there was a span of 13 bases. Germline V gene sequence: CDR1 SEHNR, CDR2 FQNEAQ (reference sequence). This CDR3 contains 11 residues. The CDR3 nucleotides read TGTGCCAGCACTCCCGCTGGGCGGCAGTACTTC. Protein: CASTPAGRQYF.

This clonotype was seen more than once but under ten times. The CDR3 loop reads CASSLGAGGLSEQFF. CDR3 DNA sequence: TGCGCCAGCAGCTTGGGAGCGGGGGGGCTCTCTGAGCAGTTCTTC. The rearrangement uses TRBV5-1 and TRBJ2-1; 10 nucleotides align to TRBD2. V dropped 0 bases and J dropped 9; count of bases not matched to a gene: 6. The CDR3 is made up of 15 amino acids. Germline CDR1 and CDR2: SGHRS and YFSETQ.

The chain employs TRBV20-1 and TRBJ2-1; 10 bases are shared with TRBD1. V lost 6 bases and J lost 4; bases outside the gene matches: 6. CDR1 and CDR2 (germline): DFQATT, SNEGSKA (reference sequence). This CDR3 region has 14 residues. CDR3 loop: CSALGQGVYNEQFF. Here the CDR3 DNA reads TGCAGTGCCCTAGGACAGGGGGTGTACAATGAGCAGTTCTTC.

This clonotype was found a few times. A junction boundary mismatches the germline segment, possibly from a read error. J is TRBJ1-2 and V is TRBV19; D call uncertain. The CDR3 sequence is 15 residues long. Per the germline V gene, CDR1 is LNHDA and CDR2 is SQIVND (reference sequence). The CDR3: CASSLEATPPGGYTF. CDR3 bases: TGTGCCAGTAGTTTAGAAGCGACGCCCCCGGGAGGCTACACCTTC.

Within the sample, this clonotype is large. The J gene is TRBJ1-1, the V gene TRBV20-1; no clear D gene. Germline CDR1 and CDR2: DFQATT and SNEGSKA (reference sequence). The CDR3 is made up of 11 amino acids. V was trimmed by 5 bases and J by 0 bases, leaving 4 bases between them. Here the CDR3 DNA reads TGCAGTGCTCAAGTGAACACTGAAGCTTTCTTT. Encoded protein: CSAQVNTEAFF.

By share, this clonotype counts as medium-sized. The V gene is TRBV21-1, the J gene TRBJ2-7; TRBD2, as called in the table, went unchecked against the DNA. TRBV21-1 is a known pseudogene. CDR3 length: 14 amino acids. The CDR3 here is CASLPGGQVYEQYF. As DNA, the CDR3 is TGTGCCAGCCTCCCCGGAGGGCAGGTCTACGAGCAGTACTTC.

The V gene is TRBV19, the J gene TRBJ2-1, with 9 bases identical to TRBD1. After removal of 6 bases from V and 4 bases from J, the junction contained 4 bases not matched to a gene. This CDR3 contains 14 residues. Germline CDR1 is LNHDA and CDR2 is SQIVND (reference sequence). CDR3 DNA sequence: TGTGCCAGTAGCCTACAGGGGGCGTACAATGAGCAGTTCTTC. Protein sequence: CASSLQGAYNEQFF.

The chain couples TRBV5-1 to TRBJ2-3; 8 nucleotides line up with TRBD2. In germline, CDR1 is SGHRS, CDR2 YFSETQ. J was trimmed by 3 bases and V by 0 bases; bases with no gene match: 6. The CDR3 consists of 16 residues. The CDR3 bases are TGCGCCAGCAGCTTGGTTGGTAGCGGGGTGACAGATACGCAGTATTTT. Its protein is CASSLVGSGVTDTQYF.

This chain uses TRBV11-3 with TRBJ2-3; D gene ambiguous. This CDR3 contains 14 residues. The V and J ends lost 5 bases and 0 bases respectively, with 9 bases between them. The germline V gene encodes CDR1 SGHNT and CDR2 YENEEA. The CDR3 reads CASSRTPSTDTQYF. In DNA, the CDR3 is TGTGCCAGCAGCCGAACCCCTAGCACAGATACGCAGTATTTT.